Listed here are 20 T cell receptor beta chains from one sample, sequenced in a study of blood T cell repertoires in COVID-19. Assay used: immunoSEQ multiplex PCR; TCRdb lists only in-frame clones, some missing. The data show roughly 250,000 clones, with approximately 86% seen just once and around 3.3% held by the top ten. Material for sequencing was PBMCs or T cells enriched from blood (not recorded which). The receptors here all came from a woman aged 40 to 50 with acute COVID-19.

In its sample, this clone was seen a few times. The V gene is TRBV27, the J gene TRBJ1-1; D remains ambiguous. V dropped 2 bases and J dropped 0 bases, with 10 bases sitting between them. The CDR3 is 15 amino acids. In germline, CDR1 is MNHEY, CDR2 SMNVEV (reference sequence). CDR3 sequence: CASSLMPGMNTEAFF. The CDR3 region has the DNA TGTGCCAGCAGTTTAATGCCAGGAATGAACACTGAAGCTTTCTTT.

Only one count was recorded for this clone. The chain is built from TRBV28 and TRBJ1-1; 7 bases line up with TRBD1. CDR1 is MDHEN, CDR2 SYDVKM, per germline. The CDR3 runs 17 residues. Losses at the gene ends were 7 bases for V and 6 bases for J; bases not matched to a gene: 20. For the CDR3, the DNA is TGTGCCAGCACTAGGGTACGACCCTATCAGGGGGGCGCTGAAGCTTTCTTT. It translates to CASTRVRPYQGGAEAFF.

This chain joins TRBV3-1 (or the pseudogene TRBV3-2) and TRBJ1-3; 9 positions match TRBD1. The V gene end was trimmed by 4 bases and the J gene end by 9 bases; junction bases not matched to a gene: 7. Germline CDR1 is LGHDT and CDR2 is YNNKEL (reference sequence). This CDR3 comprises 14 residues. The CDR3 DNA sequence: TGTGCCAGCAGCCCGTGGACAGGGGCCAGCACCATATATTTT. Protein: CASSPWTGASTIYF.

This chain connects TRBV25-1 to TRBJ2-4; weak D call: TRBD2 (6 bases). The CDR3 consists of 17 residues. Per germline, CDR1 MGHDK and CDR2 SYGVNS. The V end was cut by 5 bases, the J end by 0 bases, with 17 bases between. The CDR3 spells CASSSSIGGLAKNIQYF. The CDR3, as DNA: TGTGCCAGCAGTTCGAGTATCGGGGGATTAGCCAAAAACATTCAGTACTTC.

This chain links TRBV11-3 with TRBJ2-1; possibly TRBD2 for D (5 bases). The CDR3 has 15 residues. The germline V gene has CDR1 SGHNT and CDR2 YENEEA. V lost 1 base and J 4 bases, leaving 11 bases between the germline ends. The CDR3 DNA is TGTGCCAGCAGCTTAGGCTCAGAGCGGTACAATGAGCAGTTCTTC. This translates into CASSLGSERYNEQFF. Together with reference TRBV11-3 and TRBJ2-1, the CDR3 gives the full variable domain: EAGVVQSPRYKIIEKKQPVAFWCNPISGHNTLYWYLQNLGQGPELLIRYENEEAVDDSQLPKDRFSAERLKGVDSTLKIQPAELGDSAVYLCASSLGSERYNEQFFGPGTRLTVL.

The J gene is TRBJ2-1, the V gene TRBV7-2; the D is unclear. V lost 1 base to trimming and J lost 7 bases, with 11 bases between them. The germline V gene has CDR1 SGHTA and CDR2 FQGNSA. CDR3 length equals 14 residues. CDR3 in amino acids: CASSLGTNANEQFF. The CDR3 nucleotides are TGTGCCAGCAGCTTAGGAACCAATGCGAATGAGCAGTTCTTC.

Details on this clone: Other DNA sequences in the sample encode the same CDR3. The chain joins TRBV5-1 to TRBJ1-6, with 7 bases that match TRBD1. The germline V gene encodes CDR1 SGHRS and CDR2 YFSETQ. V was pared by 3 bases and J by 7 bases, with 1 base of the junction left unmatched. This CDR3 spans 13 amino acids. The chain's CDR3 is CASSSGQNSPLHF. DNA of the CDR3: TGCGCCAGCAGCTCGGGACAGAATTCACCCCTCCACTTT. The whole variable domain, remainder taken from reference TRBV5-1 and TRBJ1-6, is KAGVTQTPRYLIKTRGQQVTLSCSPISGHRSVSWYQQTPGQGLQFLFEYFSETQRNKGNFPGRFSGRQFSNSRSEMNVSTLELGDSALYLCASSSGQNSPLHFGNGTRLTVT.

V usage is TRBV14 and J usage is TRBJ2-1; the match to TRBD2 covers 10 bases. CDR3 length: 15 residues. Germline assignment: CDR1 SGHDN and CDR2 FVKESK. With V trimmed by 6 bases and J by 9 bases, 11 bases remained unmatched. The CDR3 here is CASRPSGSPMGEQFF. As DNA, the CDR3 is TGTGCCAGCAGACCTAGCGGGAGTCCCATGGGTGAGCAGTTCTTC.

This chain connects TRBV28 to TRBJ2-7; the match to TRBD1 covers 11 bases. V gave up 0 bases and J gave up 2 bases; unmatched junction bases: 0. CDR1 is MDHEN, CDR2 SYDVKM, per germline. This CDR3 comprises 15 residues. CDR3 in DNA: TGTGCCAGCAGTTTATGGGGACAGGGGGCCTACGAGCAGTACTTC. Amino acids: CASSLWGQGAYEQYF.

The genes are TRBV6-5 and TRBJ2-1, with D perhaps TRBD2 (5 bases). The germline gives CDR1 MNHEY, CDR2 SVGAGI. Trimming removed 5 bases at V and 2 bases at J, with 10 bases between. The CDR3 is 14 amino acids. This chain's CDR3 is CASSPDFTYNEQFF. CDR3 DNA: TGTGCCAGCAGTCCGGACTTCACCTACAATGAGCAGTTCTTC.

This CDR3 is CASSGTSNYNEQFF. The CDR3 DNA is TGCGCCAGCAGCGGGACTAGCAATTACAATGAGCAGTTCTTC. The chain links TRBV10-1 to TRBJ2-1; 9 bases are a match to TRBD2. CDR1 and CDR2 (germline): WNHNN, SYGVQD (reference sequence). The ends lost 6 bases at V and 4 bases at J; junction bases unmatched: 4. This CDR3 region has 14 residues.

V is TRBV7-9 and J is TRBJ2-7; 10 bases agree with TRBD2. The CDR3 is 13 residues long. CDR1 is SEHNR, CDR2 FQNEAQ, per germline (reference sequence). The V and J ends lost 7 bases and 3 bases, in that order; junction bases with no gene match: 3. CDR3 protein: CASTPSGSYEQYF. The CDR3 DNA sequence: TGTGCCAGCACCCCTAGCGGGAGCTACGAGCAGTACTTC.

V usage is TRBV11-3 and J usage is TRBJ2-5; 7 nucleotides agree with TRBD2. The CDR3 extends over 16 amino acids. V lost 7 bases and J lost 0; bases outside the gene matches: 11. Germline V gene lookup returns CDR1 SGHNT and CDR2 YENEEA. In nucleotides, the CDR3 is TGTGCCAGCACCCGTGGTGGGCGGGGGTACCAAGAGACCCAGTACTTC. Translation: CASTRGGRGYQETQYF.

The DNA for the CDR3 is TGTGCCAGCAGTAAGACTAGCGGGAGTTGGGAAGAGCAGTACTTC. Translated, it gives CASSKTSGSWEEQYF. The chain uses TRBV25-1 and TRBJ2-7; TRBD2 matches at 12 bases. The CDR3 extends over 15 amino acids. Trimming took 5 bases from V and 7 from J; bases not matched to a gene: 9. The germline V gene has CDR1 MGHDK and CDR2 SYGVNS.

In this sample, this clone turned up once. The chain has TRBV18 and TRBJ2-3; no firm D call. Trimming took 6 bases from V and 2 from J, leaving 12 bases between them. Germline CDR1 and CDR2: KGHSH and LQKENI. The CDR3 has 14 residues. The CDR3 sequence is CASSPAGFTDTQYF. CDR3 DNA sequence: TGTGCCAGCTCTCCCGCAGGTTTCACAGATACGCAGTATTTT.

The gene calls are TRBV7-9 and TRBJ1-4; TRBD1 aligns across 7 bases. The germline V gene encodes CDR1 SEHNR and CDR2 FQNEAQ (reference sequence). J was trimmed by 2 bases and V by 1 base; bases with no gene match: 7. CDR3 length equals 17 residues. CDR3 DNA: TGTGCCAGCAGCTTAGAAGGGGGCTCGTTCACTAATGAAAAACTGTTTTTT. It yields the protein CASSLEGGSFTNEKLFF.

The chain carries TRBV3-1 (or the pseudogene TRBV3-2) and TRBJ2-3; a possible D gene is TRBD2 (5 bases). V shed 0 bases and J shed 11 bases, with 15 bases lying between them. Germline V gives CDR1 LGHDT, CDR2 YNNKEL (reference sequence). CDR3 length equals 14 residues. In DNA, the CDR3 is TGTGCCAGCAGCCAAGACTCTTACCGGGGTGGGCAGTATTTT. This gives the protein CASSQDSYRGGQYF.

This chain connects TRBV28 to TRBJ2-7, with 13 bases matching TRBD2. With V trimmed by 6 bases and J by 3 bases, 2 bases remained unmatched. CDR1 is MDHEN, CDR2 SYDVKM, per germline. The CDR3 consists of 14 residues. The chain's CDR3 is CASSRTSGSYEQYF. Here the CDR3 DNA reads TGTGCCAGCAGCCGGACTAGCGGGAGCTACGAGCAGTACTTC.

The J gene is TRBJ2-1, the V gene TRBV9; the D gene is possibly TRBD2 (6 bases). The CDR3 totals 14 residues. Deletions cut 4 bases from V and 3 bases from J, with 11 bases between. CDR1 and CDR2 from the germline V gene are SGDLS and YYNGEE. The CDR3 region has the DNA TGTGCCAGCAGCCTTCGGGGGAACTACAATGAGCAGTTCTTC. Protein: CASSLRGNYNEQFF.

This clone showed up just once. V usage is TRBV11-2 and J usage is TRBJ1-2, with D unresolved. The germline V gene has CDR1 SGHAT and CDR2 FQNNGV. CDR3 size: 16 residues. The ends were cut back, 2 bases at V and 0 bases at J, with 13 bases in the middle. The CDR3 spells CASSLTARAANYGYTF. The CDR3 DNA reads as TGTGCCAGCAGCTTAACCGCGCGGGCCGCTAACTATGGCTACACCTTC.